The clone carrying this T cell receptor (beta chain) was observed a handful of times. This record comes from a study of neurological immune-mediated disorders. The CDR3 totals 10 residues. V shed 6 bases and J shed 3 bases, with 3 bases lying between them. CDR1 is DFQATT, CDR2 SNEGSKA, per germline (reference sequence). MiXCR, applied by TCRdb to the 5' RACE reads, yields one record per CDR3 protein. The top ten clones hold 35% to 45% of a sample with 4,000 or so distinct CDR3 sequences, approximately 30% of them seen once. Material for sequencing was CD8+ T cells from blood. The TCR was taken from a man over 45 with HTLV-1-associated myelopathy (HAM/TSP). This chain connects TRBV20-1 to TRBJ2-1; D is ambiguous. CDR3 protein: CSANYNEQFF. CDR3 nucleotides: TGCAGTGCCAACTACAATGAGCAGTTCTTC.